These 8 T cell receptor beta chains were sequenced from one sample in a study of T cells after yellow fever vaccination (dated by TCRdb to about 2019). Receptors were amplified or captured by 5' RACE. The data were produced on an Illumina HiSeq 2500. Using fastp at Q25 and MiXCR, TCRdb reprocessed the public reads and kept productive beta chains. Entries that share a CDR3 protein sequence are merged under the most common genes and DNA. This sample gives roughly 74,000 distinct CDR3 sequences in total; roughly 6.9% of them show up just once. The ten largest clonotypes hold roughly 35% of the sample. In the paper's terms, the treatment or condition label means: live attenuated yellow fever vaccine strain. The sample consisted of CD8+ T cells sorted from PBMCs, taken 5 days after the first yellow fever vaccination. The receptors shown here come from a man younger than 35 who received the YFV17D yellow fever vaccine.

This clonotype was found many times. This rearrangement joins TRBV6-2 or TRBV6-3 to TRBJ2-1, with D possibly being TRBD1 (8 bases). The CDR3 length is 14 residues. V was clipped by 6 bases and J by 5 bases, with 14 bases between them. The germline V gene encodes CDR1 MNHEY and CDR2 SVGEGT. CDR3 in amino acids: CASSRQGTNNEQFF. CDR3 bases: TGTGCCAGCAGCCGACAGGGGACTAACAATGAGCAGTTCTTC.

This clonotype was detected ten times or more. This chain uses TRBV29-1 with TRBJ1-5; the D gene is possibly TRBD1 (6 bases). Trimming removed 6 bases from V and 0 bases from J, with 12 bases in between. The CDR3 sequence is 14 residues long. Germline V gives CDR1 SQVTM, CDR2 ANQGSEA. CDR3 protein: CSVDDRYSNQPQHF. The CDR3 region has the DNA TGCAGCGTCGATGACAGGTATAGCAATCAGCCCCAGCATTTT.

This clonotype has more than one count but fewer than ten. The CDR3 DNA reads TGCGCCAGCAGCTTTCATCTCGGACAGGGGGTTTCCGAGCAGTACTTC. Protein sequence: CASSFHLGQGVSEQYF. The chain recombines TRBV5-1 with TRBJ2-7, with 10 positions matching TRBD1. V shed 2 bases, J shed 6 bases, and the junction held 11 bases outside the gene matches. CDR3 size: 16 residues. Germline CDR1 is SGHRS and CDR2 is YFSETQ. Full variable domain (missing parts from reference TRBV5-1 and TRBJ2-7): KAGVTQTPRYLIKTRGQQVTLSCSPISGHRSVSWYQQTPGQGLQFLFEYFSETQRNKGNFPGRFSGRQFSNSRSEMNVSTLELGDSALYLCASSFHLGQGVSEQYFGPGTRLTVT.

V gene TRBV9 combines with J gene TRBJ2-7; 9 bases align to TRBD1. J was trimmed by 5 bases and V by 2 bases; bases with no gene match: 8. Germline CDR1 and CDR2: SGDLS and YYNGEE. The CDR3 spans 15 residues. The CDR3 loop reads CASSVGTGFIDEQYF. In nucleotides, the CDR3 is TGTGCCAGCAGCGTCGGGACAGGGTTCATCGACGAGCAGTACTTC. The full variable domain, with the rest looked up from reference TRBV9 and TRBJ2-7, is DSGVTQTPKHLITATGQRVTLRCSPRSGDLSVYWYQQSLDQGLQFLIQYYNGEERAKGNILERFSAQQFPDLHSELNLSSLELGDSALYFCASSVGTGFIDEQYFGPGTRLTVT.

The chain combines TRBV27 with TRBJ2-7; 8 nucleotides line up with TRBD1. Germline CDR1 MNHEY, CDR2 SMNVEV (reference sequence). The length of the CDR3 is 13 residues. The junction had 3 bases not matched to a gene; V was cut back by 4 bases and J by 4 bases. CDR3 amino acids: CASSYGQGYEQYV. The CDR3 DNA is TGTGCCAGCAGTTATGGACAGGGATACGAGCAGTACGTC.

The V and J genes are TRBV4-2 and TRBJ1-2, with D unclear. Trimming cost V 0 bases and J 0 bases, with 14 bases left between them. Germline V CDR1 and CDR2: LGHNA, YNFKEQ. The CDR3 loop spans 17 amino acids. This CDR3 reads CASSQDEAATPNYGYTF. CDR3 DNA sequence: TGTGCCAGCAGCCAAGATGAGGCAGCGACACCTAACTATGGCTACACCTTC.

This clonotype appeared many times. J is TRBJ2-7 and V is TRBV7-8, with 7 bases fitting TRBD1. This CDR3 spans 14 amino acids. Germline V gene sequence: CDR1 SGHVS, CDR2 FQNEAQ. V lost 8 bases and J lost 2; bases outside the gene matches: 9. CDR3 bases: TGTGCCAGCCAGGGGGACAGCGCAACCTACGAGCAGTACTTC. Translating gives CASQGDSATYEQYF.

This clonotype came up many times. The chain recombines TRBV27 with TRBJ2-3, with D perhaps assigned TRBD1 or TRBD2 (5 bases each). Germline V lookup: CDR1 MNHEY, CDR2 SMNVEV (reference sequence). Trimming pared 2 bases from V and 9 bases from J, leaving 9 bases between. CDR3 length: 12 amino acids. This CDR3 reads CASSLGGGTQYF. DNA of the CDR3: TGTGCCAGCAGTTTAGGGGGTGGCACGCAGTATTTT.